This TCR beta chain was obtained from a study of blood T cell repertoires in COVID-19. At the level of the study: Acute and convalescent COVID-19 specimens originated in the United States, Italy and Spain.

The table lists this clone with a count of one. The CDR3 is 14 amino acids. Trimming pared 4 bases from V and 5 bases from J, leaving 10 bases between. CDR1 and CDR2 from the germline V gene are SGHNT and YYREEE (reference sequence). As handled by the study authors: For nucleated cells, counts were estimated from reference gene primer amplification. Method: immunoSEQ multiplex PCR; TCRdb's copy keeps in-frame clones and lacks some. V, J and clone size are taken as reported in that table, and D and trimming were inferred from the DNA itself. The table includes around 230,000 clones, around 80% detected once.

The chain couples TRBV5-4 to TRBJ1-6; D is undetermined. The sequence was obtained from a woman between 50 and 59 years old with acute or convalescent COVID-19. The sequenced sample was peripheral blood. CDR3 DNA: TGTGCCAGCAGCCCCAGGCAGAATAATTCACCCCTCCACTTT. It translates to CASSPRQNNSPLHF. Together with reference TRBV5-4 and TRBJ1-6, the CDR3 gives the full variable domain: ETGVTQSPTHLIKTRGQQVTLRCSSQSGHNTVSWYQQALGQGPQFIFQYYREEENGRGNFPPRFSGLQFPNYSSELNVNALELDDSALYLCASSPRQNNSPLHFGNGTRLTVT.